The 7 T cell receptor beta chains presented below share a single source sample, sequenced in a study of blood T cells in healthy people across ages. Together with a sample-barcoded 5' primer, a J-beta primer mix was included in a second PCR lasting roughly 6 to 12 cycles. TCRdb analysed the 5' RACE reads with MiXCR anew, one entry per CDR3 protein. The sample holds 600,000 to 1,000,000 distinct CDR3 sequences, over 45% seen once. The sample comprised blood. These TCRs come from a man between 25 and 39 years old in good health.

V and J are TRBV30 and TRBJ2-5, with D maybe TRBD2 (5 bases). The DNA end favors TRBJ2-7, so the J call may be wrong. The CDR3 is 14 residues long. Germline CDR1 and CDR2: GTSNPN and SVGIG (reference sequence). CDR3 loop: CAWSVRGKGYEQYF. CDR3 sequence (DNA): TGTGCCTGGAGTGTACGAGGGAAGGGCTACGAGCAGTACTTC.

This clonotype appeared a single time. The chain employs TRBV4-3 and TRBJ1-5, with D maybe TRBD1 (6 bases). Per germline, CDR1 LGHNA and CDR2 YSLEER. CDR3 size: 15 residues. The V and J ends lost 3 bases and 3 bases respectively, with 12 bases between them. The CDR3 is CASSQDTGPNQPQHF. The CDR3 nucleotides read TGCGCCAGCAGCCAGGATACAGGGCCCAATCAGCCCCAGCATTTT.

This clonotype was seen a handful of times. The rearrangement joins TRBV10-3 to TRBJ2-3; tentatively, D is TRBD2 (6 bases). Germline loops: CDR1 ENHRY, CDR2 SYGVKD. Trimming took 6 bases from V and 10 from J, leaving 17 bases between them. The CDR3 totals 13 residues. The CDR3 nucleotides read TGTGCCATCAGACCCTCCAGGGAGGATGCGCAGTATTTT. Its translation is CAIRPSREDAQYF.

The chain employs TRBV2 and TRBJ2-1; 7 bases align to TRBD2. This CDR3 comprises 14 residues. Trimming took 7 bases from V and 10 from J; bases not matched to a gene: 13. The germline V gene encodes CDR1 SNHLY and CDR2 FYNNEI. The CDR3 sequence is CASNRAPILAEQFF. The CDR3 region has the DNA TGTGCCAGCAACCGGGCCCCAATACTAGCGGAGCAGTTCTTC.

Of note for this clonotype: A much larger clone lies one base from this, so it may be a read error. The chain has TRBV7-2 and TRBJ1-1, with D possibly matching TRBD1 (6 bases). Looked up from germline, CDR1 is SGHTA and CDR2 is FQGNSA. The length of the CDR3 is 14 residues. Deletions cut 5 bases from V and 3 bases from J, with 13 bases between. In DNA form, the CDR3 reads TGTGCCAGCAGCGTGGAGGGGGGGTACACTGAAGCTTTCTTT. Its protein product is CASSVEGGYTEAFF. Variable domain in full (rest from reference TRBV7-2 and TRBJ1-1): GAGVSQSPSNKVTEKGKDVELRCDPISGHTALYWYRQSLGQGLEFLIYFQGNSAPDKSGLPSDRFSAERTGGSVSTLTIQRTQQEDSAVYLCASSVEGGYTEAFFGQGTRLTVV.

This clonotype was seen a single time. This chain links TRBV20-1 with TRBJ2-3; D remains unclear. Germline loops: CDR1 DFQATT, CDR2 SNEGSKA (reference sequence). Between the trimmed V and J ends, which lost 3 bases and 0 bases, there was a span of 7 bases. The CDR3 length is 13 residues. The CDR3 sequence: CSASTQSTDTQYF. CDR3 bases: TGCAGTGCTAGTACTCAAAGCACAGATACGCAGTATTTT.

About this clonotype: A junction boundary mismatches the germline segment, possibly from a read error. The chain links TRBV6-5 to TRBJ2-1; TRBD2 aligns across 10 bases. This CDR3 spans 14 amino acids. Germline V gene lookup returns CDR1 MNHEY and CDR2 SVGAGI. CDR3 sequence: CASSTSGDYNEQFF. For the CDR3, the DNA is TGTGCTAGCAGCACTAGCGGGGACTACAATGAGCAGTTCTTC.